This T cell receptor beta chain was observed in a study of shared clonotypes between healthy human individuals. Study conclusions and caveats: Across a few donors, naive CD4 shared roughly 5.1%, naive CD8 under 4%, memory CD4 over 2%, memory CD8 about 0.4%.

Concerning this clone itself: Its antigen is unidentified.

Here immunoSEQ multiplex PCR was the method, and the copy in TCRdb shows in-frame clones only, minus some. The profile covers roughly 2 million clones, with 85% to 95% appearing a single time and roughly 0.13% taken by the ten largest. The CDR3 runs to 16 residues. The germline V gene encodes CDR1 SGHTA and CDR2 FQGNSA. V was clipped by 4 bases and J by 2 bases; unmatched bases: 8. The rearrangement links TRBV7-2 to TRBJ2-5, with TRBD2 matching over 9 bases. The source is a man aged 18 to 35 in good health. What was sequenced was naive CD4+ T cells sorted from blood. This sample's subset: CD45RA+ positively selected. The CDR3 DNA is TGTGCCAGCAGCTCTCAGAGCGGGGGGTTACAAGAGACCCAGTACTTC. Translating gives CASSSQSGGLQETQYF.